The 25 T cell receptor beta chains below come from one sample, sequenced in a study of Ad26.COV2.S vaccination and SARS-CoV-2 variants (dated by TCRdb to about 2021). Library creation used the immunoSEQ multiplex PCR assay. In TCRdb, the immuneACCESS table is reduced to in-frame sequences with V and J assigned. These tables do not hold every clone; where another copy was compared, an unresolved V gene accounts for under half, and the others remain unexplained. This sample has about 410,000 clones in its table, and roughly nine tenths of those were observed once. Approximately 3.7% of the sample is held by the ten biggest clonotypes. The label giving this sample's treatment or condition can be read as: 15 to 20 received Ad26.COV2.S at low or high dose, single or two shots; several received placebo; per-sample allocation not given. For vaccine and placebo recipients, repertoires were sequenced using samples collected on day 63 after the first injection.

Sequencing was performed on peripheral blood, taken in a trial of Ad26.COV2.S vaccine versus placebo. The origin of the receptors is a person between 18 and 60 years old who received the Ad26.COV2.S COVID-19 vaccine or a placebo.

In DNA, the CDR3 is TGTGCCAGCAGCACGCTGCCGGGTGCCGGGGAGCTGTTTTTT. It codes for CASSTLPGAGELFF. The chain uses TRBV5-4 and TRBJ2-2, with D uncertain. Between the trimmed V and J ends, which lost 4 bases and 6 bases, there was a span of 13 bases. The CDR3 sequence is 14 residues long. Germline lookup yields CDR1 SGHNT and CDR2 YYREEE (reference sequence).

The rearrangement links TRBV7-2 to TRBJ1-1; D not certain. The V end lost 4 bases, the J end lost 5 bases, and 11 bases lay between the germline ends. This CDR3 contains 13 residues. Germline lookup yields CDR1 SGHTA and CDR2 FQGNSA. The CDR3 DNA sequence: TGTGCCAGCAGCTCCAGCCCGGGGACTGAAGCTTTCTTT. It yields the protein CASSSSPGTEAFF.

Concerning this clone itself: The same CDR3 arises from other DNA sequences in this sample as well. The J gene is TRBJ1-2, the V gene TRBV3-1 (or the pseudogene TRBV3-2); D is unresolved. The germline V and J ends were trimmed by 3 bases and 0 bases, with 11 bases remaining between them. Germline CDR1 LGHDT, CDR2 YNNKEL (reference sequence). The CDR3 is made up of 15 amino acids. The CDR3 region is CASSQEGGSNYGYTF. CDR3 DNA sequence: TGTGCCAGCAGCCAGGAGGGAGGGTCTAACTATGGCTACACCTTC.

This clone has only a few counts. The chain carries TRBV7-8 and TRBJ1-5; 8 bases map to TRBD1. Unmatched junction bases numbered 8, after V lost 1 base and J lost 6 bases. The V gene's germline CDR1 is SGHVS and CDR2 FQNEAQ. The CDR3 has 16 residues. This CDR3 is CASSLGWTDRGQPQHF. The CDR3 coding sequence is TGTGCCAGCAGCTTAGGATGGACCGACAGGGGTCAGCCCCAGCATTTT.

The gene calls are TRBV11-2 and TRBJ2-1; no clear D. CDR3 length: 13 amino acids. Germline CDR1 is SGHAT and CDR2 is FQNNGV. Trimming cost V 3 bases and J 8 bases, with 11 bases left between them. CDR3 residues: CASSFFGQHEQFF. The CDR3 DNA is TGTGCCAGCAGCTTTTTCGGTCAGCATGAGCAGTTCTTC.

This chain joins TRBV5-1 and TRBJ2-5; D ambiguous. The CDR3 length is 13 residues. The V gene lost 0 bases and the J gene lost 4 bases, with 7 bases spanning the gap. Germline values: CDR1 SGHRS, CDR2 YFSETQ. The CDR3 DNA sequence: TGCGCCAGCAGCTTGGAAGGGCGAGAGACCCAGTACTTC. Its protein product is CASSLEGRETQYF.

The chain links TRBV6-2 or TRBV6-3 to TRBJ2-7, with D tentatively TRBD2 (6 bases). The germline gives CDR1 MNHEY, CDR2 SVGEGT. With 2 bases removed from V and 4 bases from J, the gap between germline ends came to 15 bases. This CDR3 is built from 15 residues. For the CDR3, the DNA is TGTGCCAGCAGTTACCTGACTAGTAGGAGTTACGAGCAGTACTTC. This codes for CASSYLTSRSYEQYF.

The rearrangement links TRBV2 to TRBJ1-1; the match to TRBD1 covers 8 bases. Germline-derived CDR1 and CDR2 are SNHLY and FYNNEI. The J segment lost 1 base and the V segment lost 6 bases, leaving 7 bases of the junction unmatched. The CDR3 runs to 15 residues. CDR3 loop: CASRPRTGRNTEAFF. CDR3 nucleotide sequence: TGTGCCAGCAGACCCCGGACAGGGAGGAACACTGAAGCTTTCTTT.

The chain uses TRBV5-1 and TRBJ2-7; D remains unclear. CDR3 length equals 12 residues. V was trimmed by 0 bases and J by 3 bases, leaving 4 bases between them. Germline CDR1 reads SGHRS; CDR2 reads YFSETQ. The DNA of the CDR3 is TGCGCCAGCAGCTTGGATTACTACGAGCAGTACTTC. Its translation is CASSLDYYEQYF.

The J gene is TRBJ2-5, the V gene TRBV15, with 8 bases fitting TRBD1. Germline V lookup: CDR1 LNHNV, CDR2 YYDKDF (reference sequence). The CDR3 runs 15 residues. V shed 3 bases, J shed 4 bases, and the junction held 7 bases outside the gene matches. CDR3 sequence (DNA): TGTGCCACCAGCAGGGATGGACAGGGAGTAGAGACCCAGTACTTC. This gives the protein CATSRDGQGVETQYF.

The rearrangement links TRBV2 to TRBJ2-2; 11 nucleotides align to TRBD2. Per germline, CDR1 SNHLY and CDR2 FYNNEI. V trimming: 6 bases; J trimming: 7 bases; junction bases outside the gene matches: 10. The length of the CDR3 is 16 residues. CDR3 nucleotides: TGTGCCAGCAGCGTTAATAGCGGGGGGGCTGGCGGGGAGCTGTTTTTT. It codes for CASSVNSGGAGGELFF.

The V call is TRBV13, the J call TRBJ1-1; D call uncertain. The CDR3 is made up of 14 amino acids. The V and J ends lost 0 bases and 1 base respectively, with 6 bases between them. The germline gives CDR1 PRHDT, CDR2 FYEKMQ (reference sequence). CDR3 DNA: TGTGCCAGCAGCTTAGGACAGCAGAACACTGAAGCTTTCTTT. Protein product: CASSLGQQNTEAFF.

This chain uses TRBV29-1 with TRBJ2-7; TRBD1 matches at 10 bases. This CDR3 has 12 residues. Germline CDR1 is SQVTM and CDR2 is ANQGSEA. V lost 6 bases to trimming and J lost 4 bases; unmatched junction nucleotides: 3. CDR3 in DNA: TGCAGCGTCCGGGACAGGGGATACGAGCAGTACTTC. Protein: CSVRDRGYEQYF.

The rearrangement links TRBV6-2 or TRBV6-3 to TRBJ2-7, with D unclear. The CDR3 contains 13 residues. Germline V gives CDR1 MNHEY, CDR2 SVGEGT. Trimming removed 0 bases from V and 3 bases from J, with 6 bases in between. CDR3 in amino acids: CASSYSKGYEQYF. DNA of the CDR3: TGTGCCAGCAGTTACTCGAAAGGCTACGAGCAGTACTTC.

This sequence joins TRBV4-1 and TRBJ2-3; 8 nucleotides match TRBD2. The J segment lost 4 bases and the V segment lost 0 bases, leaving 3 bases of the junction unmatched. Germline V CDR1 and CDR2: MGHRA, YSYEKL. This CDR3 has 15 residues. The CDR3 DNA reads TGCGCCAGCAGCCAAGAGCGGGGGGATTCAGATACGCAGTATTTT. This gives the protein CASSQERGDSDTQYF.

The chain couples TRBV13 to TRBJ1-4, with D unclear. The germline V gene encodes CDR1 PRHDT and CDR2 FYEKMQ (reference sequence). The CDR3 length is 14 residues. The V end was cut by 2 bases, the J end by 5 bases, with 9 bases between. CDR3 nucleotide sequence: TGTGCCAGCAGCTTAATGGGGAACAATGAAAAACTGTTTTTT. Its protein product is CASSLMGNNEKLFF.

The V call is TRBV30, the J call TRBJ2-7; tentative D call: TRBD2 (6 bases). Germline loops: CDR1 GTSNPN, CDR2 SVGIG (reference sequence). The ends were cut back, 6 bases at V and 2 bases at J, with 14 bases in the middle. This CDR3 spans 13 amino acids. CDR3 DNA: TGTGCCTGTAGACTAGGGACGACCTACGAGCAGTACTTC. Translated: CACRLGTTYEQYF.

This sequence joins TRBV4-1 and TRBJ1-5, with D perhaps TRBD1 (5 bases). This CDR3 has 15 residues. V was pared by 0 bases and J by 1 base, with 7 bases between. Germline V gives CDR1 MGHRA, CDR2 YSYEKL. The CDR3 DNA sequence: TGCGCCAGCAGCCAAGATGGGGGGAGCAATCAGCCCCAGCATTTT. Translated: CASSQDGGSNQPQHF.

This clone was counted once. The gene calls are TRBV18 and TRBJ2-1; weak D call: TRBD1 (6 bases). The CDR3 sequence is 14 residues long. Trimming shortened V by 3 bases and J by 7 bases, and 13 bases separated the two germline ends. Germline CDR1 reads KGHSH; CDR2 reads LQKENI. CDR3 sequence (DNA): TGTGCCAGCTCACCCCCAGGGGCACGGAATGAGCAGTTCTTC. It translates to CASSPPGARNEQFF. Full variable domain (outside the CDR3, taken from reference TRBV18 and TRBJ2-1): NAGVMQNPRHLVRRRGQEARLRCSPMKGHSHVYWYRQLPEEGLKFMVYLQKENIIDESGMPKERFSAEFPKEGPSILRIQQVVRGDSAAYFCASSPPGARNEQFFGPGTRLTVL.

The chain uses TRBV11-2 and TRBJ2-2; a weak D match, TRBD2 (6 bases). Germline CDR1 and CDR2: SGHAT and FQNNGV. V gave up 5 bases and J gave up 3 bases, with 10 bases separating them. This CDR3 spans 14 amino acids. The CDR3 nucleotides are TGTGCCAGCAGCCTTAGCGGCTACACCGGGGAGCTGTTTTTT. Encoded protein: CASSLSGYTGELFF. The variable domain in full, completed from reference TRBV11-2 and TRBJ2-2, reads EAGVAQSPRYKIIEKRQSVAFWCNPISGHATLYWYQQILGQGPKLLIQFQNNGVVDDSQLPKDRFSAERLKGVDSTLKIQPAKLEDSAVYLCASSLSGYTGELFFGEGSRLTVL.

J is TRBJ2-1 and V is TRBV19, with a tentative D call TRBD1 (6 bases). V lost 6 bases and J 4 bases, leaving 13 bases between the germline ends. The germline CDR1 and CDR2 sequences are LNHDA and SQIVND (reference sequence). This CDR3 is 14 amino acids long. The CDR3 sequence: CASRRVQGYNEQFF. The CDR3 region has the DNA TGTGCCAGTAGAAGGGTACAGGGATACAATGAGCAGTTCTTC.

As to this clone: Other nucleotide sequences from this sample produce the same CDR3. The chain has TRBV19 and TRBJ1-1, with no clear D. Germline V gene sequence: CDR1 LNHDA, CDR2 SQIVND (reference sequence). V dropped 1 base and J dropped 1 base, with 7 bases sitting between them. This CDR3 has 14 amino acids. The CDR3 DNA is TGTGCCAGTAGTATAGTAGGAGGGAACACTGAAGCTTTCTTT. Protein sequence: CASSIVGGNTEAFF.

The rearrangement uses TRBV19 and TRBJ2-3; TRBD1 agrees at 8 bases. The CDR3 consists of 17 residues. Trimming removed 1 base from V and 0 bases from J; junction bases left unmatched: 6. Germline V gene data show CDR1 as LNHDA and CDR2 as SQIVND (reference sequence). The DNA for the CDR3 is TGTGCCAGTAGTATAGTGCCCGGGACAGGTAGCACAGATACGCAGTATTTT. Protein sequence: CASSIVPGTGSTDTQYF. The whole variable domain, remainder taken from reference TRBV19 and TRBJ2-3, is DGGITQSPKYLFRKEGQNVTLSCEQNLNHDAMYWYRQDPGQGLRLIYYSQIVNDFQKGDIAEGYSVSREKKESFPLTVTSAQKNPTAFYLCASSIVPGTGSTDTQYFGPGTRLTVL.

This chain links TRBV2 with TRBJ2-7, with no clear D. This CDR3 spans 10 amino acids. From germline, CDR1 is SNHLY and CDR2 FYNNEI. Trimming cost V 10 bases and J 3 bases, with 7 bases left between them. The CDR3 DNA follows: TGTGCCACAGGCCTCTACGAGCAGTACTTC. Amino acids: CATGLYEQYF.

The V call is TRBV5-1, the J call TRBJ2-7; D remains ambiguous. The V gene lost 2 bases and the J gene lost 2 bases, with 11 bases spanning the gap. CDR3 length equals 14 residues. Germline CDR1 SGHRS, CDR2 YFSETQ. As DNA, the CDR3 is TGCGCCAGCAGCTTTCGACAAGATGCCTACGAGCAGTACTTC. Amino acids: CASSFRQDAYEQYF.